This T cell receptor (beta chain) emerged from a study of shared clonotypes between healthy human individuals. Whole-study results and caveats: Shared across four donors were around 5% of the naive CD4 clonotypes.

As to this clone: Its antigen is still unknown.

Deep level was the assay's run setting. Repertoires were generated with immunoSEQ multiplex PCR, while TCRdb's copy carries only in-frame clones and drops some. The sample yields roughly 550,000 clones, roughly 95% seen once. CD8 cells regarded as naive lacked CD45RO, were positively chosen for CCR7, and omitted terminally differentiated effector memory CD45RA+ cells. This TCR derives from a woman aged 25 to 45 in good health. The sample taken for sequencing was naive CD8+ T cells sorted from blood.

This chain's CDR3 is CASGPRDRIYEQYF. CDR3 sequence (DNA): TGTGCCAGCGGTCCCCGGGACAGGATATACGAGCAGTACTTC. The chain employs TRBV11-1 and TRBJ2-7; 8 nucleotides match TRBD1. Germline lookup yields CDR1 SGHAT and CDR2 FQDESV (reference sequence). CDR3 length equals 14 residues. V lost 8 bases to trimming and J lost 4 bases; unmatched junction nucleotides: 10.